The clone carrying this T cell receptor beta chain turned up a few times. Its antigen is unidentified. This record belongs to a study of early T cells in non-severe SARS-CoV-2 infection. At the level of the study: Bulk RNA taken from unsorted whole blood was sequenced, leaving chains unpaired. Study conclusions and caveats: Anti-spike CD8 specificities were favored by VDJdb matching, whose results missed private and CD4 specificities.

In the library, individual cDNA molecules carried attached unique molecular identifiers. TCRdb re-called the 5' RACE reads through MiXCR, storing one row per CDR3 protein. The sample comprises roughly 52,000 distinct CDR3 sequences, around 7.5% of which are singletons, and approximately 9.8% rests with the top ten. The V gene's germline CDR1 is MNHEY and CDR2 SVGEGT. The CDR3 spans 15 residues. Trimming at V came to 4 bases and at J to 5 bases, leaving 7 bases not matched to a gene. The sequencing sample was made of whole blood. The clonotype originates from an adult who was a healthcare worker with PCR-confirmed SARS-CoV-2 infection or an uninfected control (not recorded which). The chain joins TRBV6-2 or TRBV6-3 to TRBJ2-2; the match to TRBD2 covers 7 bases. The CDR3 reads CASSFPSGGTGELFF. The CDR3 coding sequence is TGTGCCAGCAGTTTCCCCTCCGGGGGGACCGGGGAGCTGTTTTTT.